This T cell receptor (beta chain) was retrieved from a study of OX40 agonist ivuxolimab in advanced cancers. The study in broad terms: The costimulatory receptor OX40 (CD134) was targeted by ivuxolimab, a fully human IgG2 agonistic monoclonal antibody. Patients were allowed to have had prior anti-PD-1, anti-PD-L1 or anti-CTLA-4 therapy, and roughly two fifths of the dose-escalation patients had been treated with checkpoint inhibitors. The monotherapy dose-escalation portion (N of about 50 patients) of the phase I ivuxolimab trial is reported in the paper. Intravenous ivuxolimab was administered to patients every 2 weeks at six dose levels: 0.01, 0.1, 0.3, 1.5, 3 and 10 mg/kg. Partial responses occurred in three dose-escalation patients, of whom one had hepatocellular carcinoma and two had cutaneous melanoma. Of the roughly 50 dose-escalation patients, hepatocellular carcinoma was present in approximately 20, melanoma in around 15, renal cell carcinoma in 9 and head and neck cancer in 9. The dose-escalation cohort was 82.7% male with a mean age of approximately 60 years, ranging from roughly 20 to 85. Peripheral TCRbeta sequencing was intended to test whether TCR sequence diversity was altered and clonal T-cell expansion was caused by ivuxolimab.

From the germline V gene (reference sequence), CDR1 is GTSNPN and CDR2 is SVGIG. Reading from cysteine to phenylalanine, the CDR3 counts 15 amino acids. Solely the CDR3 DNA is kept, with 45 bases framed from the first base. Concerning this clone itself: What antigen it recognizes has not been identified. The record has no base qualities; no much larger clone is one base away.

Patients with a history of autoimmune disease or receiving systemic immunosuppression were excluded from the trial. Peripheral blood for TCR sequencing was collected from all dose cohorts at baseline, on cycle 4 day 1, and on cycle 7 day 1. Samples came from an open-label, multicenter, first-in-human phase I dose-escalation trial of ivuxolimab. Adults with locally advanced or metastatic head and neck squamous cell, hepatocellular, melanoma or renal cell carcinoma were enrolled in the trial. Before TCR sequencing, CD4+ and CD8+ T cells were separately sorted from peripheral blood. The investigation overall reported the following: The antigen specificity of the peripheral T cells that underwent clonal expansion was not determined. At doses of 0.1 to 3.0 mg/kg, clonal expansion of both CD4+ and CD8+ T cells in blood was seen between baseline and week 6. Partial responders in the 0.1-3.0 mg/kg groups had among the lowest normalized peripheral clonal expansion, especially among CD8+ T cells. On average, CD8+ T cells showed more expanded clones than CD4+ T cells after ivuxolimab. Low levels of normalized T-cell clonal expansion were also seen in some patients who did not respond.

To sequence the TCRbeta CDR3 region, genomic DNA was isolated from the sorted cells. The immunoSEQ Assay was used for sequencing of TCRbeta CDR3 regions. As stored in TCRdb, this immuneACCESS dataset retains in-frame rearrangements with V and J assigned. A fraction of the clones does not appear; measured against another copy, unresolved V genes explain less than half of the discrepancy, and the remainder lacks a known reason. In this sample the table shows some 66,000 clones, roughly 80% of which occur a single time. 1.6% of the sample is taken by the ten largest. The source is an adult with an advanced solid tumor such as melanoma, head and neck, liver or kidney cancer. The chain is encoded by TRBV30 joined to TRBJ2-5; the D gene is possibly TRBD2, with 6 bases matching. The J call could be wrong; TRBJ2-7 is a better fit for the DNA end. The sample in question was CD4+ or CD8+ T cells sorted from blood, obtained in a trial of the OX40 agonist ivuxolimab. The DNA sequence is given as TGTGCCTGGAGAGTCCCGATGGAGGGCCGGGGCGAGCAGTACTTC. The resulting protein is CAWRVPMEGRGEQYF.